These T cell receptor beta chains were read from a single sample in a study of beta chain features in type 1 diabetes. The table came from immunoSEQ multiplex PCR; TCRdb's copy has only in-frame clones and leaves some out. The sample yields roughly 180,000 clones, less than 15% seen once. Sequenced input: central memory CD4+ T cells from blood. Every receptor here comes from a woman under 30 in good health. Each CDR3 is given with its conserved first and last residue. Fields, in order: CDR3 length, clone size, V gene, J gene, D gene, CDR3 protein, CDR3 DNA. D genes are given only for firm matches. Size values are once, few and many counts, or a class for expanded clones, and some rows have none.

14,NA,TRBV6-1,TRBJ2-5,NA,CASSLVGGQETQYF,TGTGCCAGCAGCCTGGTAGGGGGCCAAGAGACCCAGTACTTC
17,NA,TRBV18,TRBJ2-3,TRBD1,CASSPVRGQGRPDTQYF,TGTGCCAGCTCACCAGTCAGGGGACAGGGTCGCCCAGATACGCAGTATTTT
13,NA,TRBV7-9,TRBJ1-2,NA,CASSTVANYGYTF,TGTGCCAGCAGTACAGTAGCTAACTATGGCTACACCTTC
15,NA,TRBV7-9,TRBJ2-7,TRBD1,CAFKGKTGLFYEQYF,TGTGCCTTCAAAGGGAAGACAGGGCTTTTCTACGAGCAGTACTTC
16,few,TRBV4-3,TRBJ2-7,TRBD2,CASSQDGSGSSYEQYF,TGCGCCAGCAGCCAAGATGGCAGCGGGAGCTCCTACGAGCAGTACTTC
15,NA,TRBV28,TRBJ1-5,NA,CASSLPMPTTQPQHF,TGTGCCAGCAGTTTACCCATGCCGACAACTCAGCCCCAGCATTTT
15,NA,TRBV7-2,TRBJ2-3,TRBD1,CASSLVGTGTKTQYF,TGTGCCAGCAGCTTAGTTGGGACAGGGACAAAAACGCAGTATTTT
15,NA,TRBV11-1,TRBJ2-3,NA,CASSLFAGLTDTQYF,TGTGCCAGCAGCTTATTTGCGGGGCTGACAGATACGCAGTATTTT
16,NA,TRBV28,TRBJ2-3,TRBD2,CATFGGGALSTDTQYF,TGTGCCACCTTCGGGGGAGGGGCCTTGAGCACAGATACGCAGTATTTT
12,few,TRBV30,TRBJ2-3,NA,CASEQGTDTQYF,TGTGCCTCTGAACAGGGTACAGATACGCAGTATTTT
11,few,TRBV7-9,TRBJ2-2,NA,CASSSFGELFF,TGTGCCAGCAGCTCCTTCGGGGAGCTGTTTTTT
14,NA,TRBV5-1,TRBJ1-1,NA,CASNREGGVTEAFF,TGCGCCAGCAACAGGGAGGGTGGGGTCACTGAAGCTTTCTTT
16,NA,TRBV11-2,TRBJ2-4,NA,CASSSQGLLAKNIQYF,TGTGCCAGCAGCTCACAGGGTTTACTAGCCAAAAACATTCAGTACTTC
15,NA,TRBV5-1,TRBJ2-1,TRBD2,CASSFSPGGHNEQFF,TGCGCCAGCAGCTTTTCTCCGGGAGGCCACAATGAGCAGTTCTTC
12,few,TRBV28,TRBJ2-7,NA,CASSLPRYEQYF,TGTGCCAGCAGTTTACCCCGTTACGAGCAGTACTTC
14,NA,TRBV30,TRBJ2-1,NA,CAWSSLDSHNEQFF,TGTGCCTGGAGTTCCCTGGACTCGCACAATGAGCAGTTCTTC
16,NA,TRBV7-9,TRBJ1-4,TRBD1,CASSFGTGGRAEKLFF,TGTGCCAGCAGCTTTGGGACAGGGGGCCGGGCGGAAAAACTGTTTTTT
15,few,TRBV10-3,TRBJ2-3,NA,CAISEVRGNTDTQYF,TGTGCCATCAGTGAGGTCCGGGGGAACACAGATACGCAGTATTTT
16,few,TRBV9,TRBJ2-3,TRBD1,CASSARTGRSTDTQYF,TGTGCCAGCAGCGCAAGGACAGGGCGGAGCACAGATACGCAGTATTTT
15,NA,TRBV14,TRBJ2-7,NA,CASSQDWGSFYEQYF,TGTGCCAGCAGCCAAGATTGGGGCAGCTTTTACGAGCAGTACTTC
13,NA,TRBV6-1,TRBJ1-5,NA,CASSPERSQPQHF,TGTGCCAGCAGCCCCGAGCGGAGCCAGCCCCAGCATTTT
13,NA,TRBV2,TRBJ2-7,TRBD1,CASSKGQPYEQYF,TGTGCCAGCAGCAAGGGACAGCCCTACGAGCAGTACTTC
17,NA,TRBV23-1,TRBJ2-1,TRBD2,CASSHHSGSGSYNEQFF,TGCGCCAGCAGCCACCATAGCGGGAGTGGTTCCTACAATGAGCAGTTCTTC
16,few,TRBV6-1,TRBJ2-5,TRBD1,CASSENRGTGLRTQYF,TGTGCCAGCAGTGAAAATAGGGGGACAGGGCTGAGGACCCAGTACTTC
14,NA,TRBV25-1,TRBJ2-1,NA,CASSGSGSKNEQFF,TGTGCCAGCAGTGGTTCAGGGTCGAAGAATGAGCAGTTCTTC
18,NA,TRBV19,TRBJ2-4,NA,CASSINPPGLAAKNIQYF,TGTGCCAGTAGTATAAATCCTCCGGGACTGGCAGCCAAAAACATTCAGTACTTC
17,once,TRBV28,TRBJ1-2,TRBD1,CASRDGTGGEANYGYTF,TGTGCCAGCAGGGACGGGACAGGGGGCGAAGCTAACTATGGCTACACCTTC
13,few,TRBV6-4,TRBJ1-2,NA,CASSDPPRYGYTF,TGTGCCAGCAGTGACCCGCCCAGATATGGCTACACCTTC
18,NA,TRBV7-2,TRBJ1-5,TRBD1,CASSLAWDRAPGNQPQHF,TGTGCCAGCAGCTTAGCATGGGACAGGGCCCCAGGCAATCAGCCCCAGCATTTT
16,few,TRBV5-1,TRBJ2-7,NA,CASSLASSGQSYEQYF,TGCGCCAGCAGCTTGGCAAGTTCAGGTCAATCCTACGAGCAGTACTTC
15,NA,TRBV28,TRBJ2-3,NA,CASNRGANGADTQYF,TGTGCCAGCAACCGGGGGGCGAATGGGGCAGATACGCAGTATTTT
15,few,TRBV6-5,TRBJ1-2,TRBD1,CASSRSTGFIGGYTF,TGTGCCAGCAGTAGGTCGACAGGGTTTATCGGCGGCTACACCTTC
15,many,TRBV7-2,TRBJ1-5,NA,CASSLAPGSDQPQHF,TGTGCCAGCAGCTTAGCCCCAGGGTCCGATCAGCCCCAGCATTTT
15,NA,TRBV30,TRBJ2-7,NA,CAWSVRGSLSYEQYF,TGTGCCTGGAGTGTACGAGGGTCATTATCCTACGAGCAGTACTTC
16,NA,TRBV19,TRBJ1-1,TRBD1,CASKPGDRGVMTEAFF,TGTGCCAGCAAACCCGGGGACAGGGGAGTTATGACTGAAGCTTTCTTT
13,NA,TRBV27,TRBJ1-4,NA,CASSPREGEKLFF,TGTGCCAGCAGTCCCCGGGAGGGTGAAAAACTGTTTTTT
13,few,TRBV18,TRBJ2-7,NA,CASSRDFGYEQYF,TGTGCCAGCTCGAGGGACTTCGGGTACGAGCAGTACTTC
14,few,TRBV15,TRBJ1-1,NA,CATSSFRGSTEAFF,TGTGCCACCAGCAGTTTCAGGGGCAGCACTGAAGCTTTCTTT
14,few,TRBV5-1,TRBJ2-3,TRBD2,CASSFGRAEDTQYF,TGCGCCAGCAGCTTCGGGAGGGCCGAAGATACGCAGTATTTT
12,NA,TRBV6-1,TRBJ2-3,NA,CASSLNSNTQYF,TGTGCCAGCAGCCTAAACTCGAATACGCAGTATTTT
15,few,TRBV6-5,TRBJ1-3,TRBD1,CASSYSGTEAVPIYF,TGTGCCAGCAGTTACTCTGGGACAGAAGCTGTACCCATATATTTT
15,NA,TRBV7-6,TRBJ1-2,NA,CASSPQGGGYYGYTF,TGTGCCAGCAGCCCCCAGGGCGGCGGATACTATGGCTACACCTTC
14,NA,TRBV7-3,TRBJ1-1,NA,CASSSGGTSTEAFF,TGTGCCAGCAGCTCGGGGGGGACAAGCACTGAAGCTTTCTTT
17,NA,TRBV10-3,TRBJ2-7,TRBD2,CAISGGETSGSSYEQYF,TGTGCCATCAGTGGGGGTGAGACTAGCGGGAGCTCCTACGAGCAGTACTTC
15,few,TRBV28,TRBJ1-1,TRBD1,CASLSGTAQNTEAFF,TGTGCCTCCCTCTCCGGGACAGCTCAGAACACTGAAGCTTTCTTT
15,few,TRBV19,TRBJ2-3,NA,CASSPTSTAKDTQYF,TGTGCCAGTAGCCCGACTAGTACGGCCAAAGATACGCAGTATTTT
13,few,TRBV4-3,TRBJ2-7,NA,CASSQRFRDEQYF,TGCGCCAGCAGCCAACGGTTCCGAGACGAGCAGTACTTC
15,few,TRBV6-5,TRBJ2-4,NA,CASSSSGVSKNIQYF,TGTGCCAGCAGTTCCTCAGGGGTTTCCAAAAACATTCAGTACTTC
17,NA,TRBV10-3,TRBJ1-2,TRBD1,CAISESLGGQNGKGYTF,TGTGCCATCAGTGAGTCACTGGGGGGACAGAACGGAAAAGGCTACACCTTC
13,few,TRBV28,TRBJ2-1,NA,CASSSPPSNEQFF,TGTGCCAGCAGTTCTCCCCCGAGCAATGAGCAGTTCTTC
15,few,TRBV7-8,TRBJ2-7,TRBD2,CASSAGTSGSYEQYF,TGTGCCAGCAGCGCCGGGACTAGCGGTTCCTACGAGCAGTACTTC
16,few,TRBV18,TRBJ2-1,NA,CASSDRTESSYNEQFF,TGTGCCAGCTCAGATAGGACAGAGAGCTCCTACAATGAGCAGTTCTTC
15,NA,TRBV7-2,TRBJ1-1,NA,CASRRAEHRNTEAFF,TGTGCCAGCAGGCGGGCCGAACACCGGAACACTGAAGCTTTCTTT
14,few,TRBV5-1,TRBJ2-7,NA,CASSLGAGRYEQYF,TGCGCCAGCAGCTTGGGGGCGGGAAGATACGAGCAGTACTTC
15,NA,TRBV23-1,TRBJ1-2,NA,CASSPRLTPNYGYTF,TGCGCCAGCAGTCCCAGATTAACACCCAACTATGGCTACACCTTC
13,few,TRBV4-3,TRBJ2-3,TRBD2,CASSQEQGSLAAF,TGCGCCAGCAGCCAAGAACAAGGGAGCCTAGCGGCCTTT
16,few,TRBV29-1,TRBJ2-3,TRBD2,CSVRAGPGWGTDTQYF,TGCAGCGTCCGAGCGGGACCAGGATGGGGCACAGATACGCAGTATTTT
11,NA,TRBV20-1,TRBJ2-5,NA,CSASGQETQYF,TGCAGTGCCAGTGGCCAAGAGACCCAGTACTTC
14,NA,TRBV7-2,TRBJ2-5,TRBD1,CASSLQGWEETQYF,TGTGCCAGCAGTCTACAGGGGTGGGAAGAGACCCAGTACTTC